What follows are 7 T cell receptor beta chains derived from one specimen sequenced in a study of T cell responses to AZD1222 COVID-19 vaccine. Sequencing used immunoSEQ multiplex PCR; TCRdb keeps in-frame clones, though not all of them. The sample shows around 110,000 clones, 90% to 95% of them seen only once. Sequencing was performed on peripheral blood, taken on day 0 of AZD1222 vaccination. The receptors shown here come from an adult in good health.

This chain links TRBV6-4 with TRBJ1-2; 8 nucleotides agree with TRBD1. With V trimmed by 5 bases and J by 6 bases, 14 bases remained unmatched. The germline CDR1 and CDR2 sequences are MRHNA and SNTAGT. CDR3 length: 16 amino acids. The CDR3 nucleotides read TGTGCCAGCAGTCCCGCCGGAGGGACAGGTGATAATGGCTACACCTTC. It specifies CASSPAGGTGDNGYTF.

CDR3 DNA: TGCGCCAGCAGCTCAGCCGGGACTAGCACGAATGAGCAGTTCTTC. Its translation: CASSSAGTSTNEQFF. This sequence joins TRBV5-1 and TRBJ2-1; TRBD2 matches 9 bases. The CDR3 extends over 15 amino acids. V shed 3 bases, J shed 7 bases, and the junction held 8 bases outside the gene matches. The V gene's germline CDR1 is SGHRS and CDR2 YFSETQ. The full variable domain, its missing parts supplied by reference TRBV5-1 and TRBJ2-1, is KAGVTQTPRYLIKTRGQQVTLSCSPISGHRSVSWYQQTPGQGLQFLFEYFSETQRNKGNFPGRFSGRQFSNSRSEMNVSTLELGDSALYLCASSSAGTSTNEQFFGPGTRLTVL.

The CDR3 bases are TGTGCCAGCACTGGACAGGGCAATCAGCCCCAGCATTTT. This sequence encodes CASTGQGNQPQHF. The rearrangement links TRBV2 to TRBJ1-5; TRBD1 aligns across 7 bases. Germline assignment: CDR1 SNHLY and CDR2 FYNNEI. This CDR3 is built from 13 residues. J lost 2 bases, V lost 7 bases, and 2 bases had no gene match. Variable domain in full (rest from reference TRBV2 and TRBJ1-5): EPEVTQTPSHQVTQMGQEVILRCVPISNHLYFYWYRQILGQKVEFLVSFYNNEISEKSEIFDDQFSVERPDGSNFTLKIRSTKLEDSAMYFCASTGQGNQPQHFGDGTRLSIL.

V usage is TRBV18 and J usage is TRBJ1-3; perhaps TRBD1 as D (6 bases). Germline assignment: CDR1 KGHSH and CDR2 LQKENI. The germline V and J ends were trimmed by 2 bases and 0 bases, with 11 bases remaining between them. CDR3 length: 16 amino acids. CDR3 residues: CASSPAGAGSGNTIYF. For the CDR3, the DNA is TGTGCCAGCTCACCAGCAGGGGCCGGCTCTGGAAACACCATATATTTT.

The V gene is TRBV3-1 (or the pseudogene TRBV3-2), the J gene TRBJ1-2; D unresolved. This CDR3 has 13 residues. V was pared by 4 bases and J by 8 bases, with 14 bases between. Germline V gives CDR1 LGHDT, CDR2 YNNKEL (reference sequence). The CDR3 bases are TGTGCCAGCAGCCCGGCTCGGGAGAGAGGCTACACCTTC. This encodes CASSPARERGYTF.

V usage is TRBV7-9 and J usage is TRBJ1-4; 7 nucleotides match TRBD1. V trimming: 3 bases; J trimming: 7 bases; junction bases outside the gene matches: 5. Germline CDR1 reads SEHNR; CDR2 reads FQNEAQ (reference sequence). The CDR3 sequence is 14 residues long. The CDR3 DNA reads as TGTGCCAGCAGCTTCGGACAGGCGAGTGAAAAACTGTTTTTT. It specifies CASSFGQASEKLFF.

This clone has a single count. The chain has TRBV24-1 and TRBJ1-5, with TRBD1 matching 7 bases. V lost 0 bases and J lost 6; bases outside the gene matches: 10. Germline CDR1 and CDR2: KGHDR and SFDVKD. This CDR3 spans 17 amino acids. The CDR3 spells CATSDLPQGGFCQPQHF. DNA for the CDR3: TGTGCCACCAGTGATTTGCCCCAGGGGGGTTTTTGTCAGCCCCAGCATTTT.